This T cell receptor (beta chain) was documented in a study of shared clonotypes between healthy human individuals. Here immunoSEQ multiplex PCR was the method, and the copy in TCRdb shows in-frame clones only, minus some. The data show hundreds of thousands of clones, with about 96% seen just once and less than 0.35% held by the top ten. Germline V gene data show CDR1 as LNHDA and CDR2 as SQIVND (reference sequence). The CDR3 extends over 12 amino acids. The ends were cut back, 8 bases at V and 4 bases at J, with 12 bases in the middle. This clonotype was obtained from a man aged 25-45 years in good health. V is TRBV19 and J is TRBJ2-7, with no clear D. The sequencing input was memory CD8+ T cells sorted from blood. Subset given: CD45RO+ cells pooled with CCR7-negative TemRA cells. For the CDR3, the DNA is TGTGCCAGTGGCCTTCGGTTATACGAGCAGTACTTC. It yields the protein CASGLRLYEQYF.